Presented here are 5 T cell receptor beta chains from one specimen sequenced in a study of blood T cell repertoires in COVID-19. Here immunoSEQ multiplex PCR was the method, and the copy in TCRdb shows in-frame clones only, minus some. This sample yields approximately 200,000 clones, of which roughly 80% are seen a single time; around 5.4% belongs to the top ten. Specimen: peripheral blood. The receptors come from a woman between 40 and 55 years old with COVID-19, enrolled during active disease.

The V call is TRBV18, the J call TRBJ2-3, with D uncertain. Trimming took off 3 bases at V and 2 bases at J, with 9 bases between the two ends. Germline lookup yields CDR1 KGHSH and CDR2 LQKENI. This CDR3 is 14 amino acids long. CDR3: CASSPGRLTDTQYF. The CDR3 DNA is TGTGCCAGCTCACCGGGCAGGCTCACAGATACGCAGTATTTT. The full variable domain, rest sourced from reference TRBV18 and TRBJ2-3, is NAGVMQNPRHLVRRRGQEARLRCSPMKGHSHVYWYRQLPEEGLKFMVYLQKENIIDESGMPKERFSAEFPKEGPSILRIQQVVRGDSAAYFCASSPGRLTDTQYFGPGTRLTVL.

This rearrangement joins TRBV3-1 (or the pseudogene TRBV3-2) to TRBJ2-1, with D maybe TRBD1 (5 bases). CDR3 size: 13 residues. CDR1 is LGHDT, CDR2 YNNKEL, per germline (reference sequence). Trimming took off 1 base at V and 8 bases at J, with 9 bases between the two ends. The CDR3 DNA follows: TGTGCCAGCAGCCAAGTGCAGGGCCATGAGCAGTTCTTC. The encoded protein is CASSQVQGHEQFF.

The rearrangement uses TRBV2 and TRBJ2-1; TRBD2 agrees at 9 bases. The germline gives CDR1 SNHLY, CDR2 FYNNEI. The CDR3 is 17 amino acids. V dropped 8 bases and J dropped 8; count of bases not matched to a gene: 19. CDR3 DNA: TGTGCCAGCGGGGTAAACGCGGTGCGGGGGGGTAGGGATGAGCAGTTCTTC. It specifies CASGVNAVRGGRDEQFF.

This clone has just one count. The V and J genes are TRBV5-1 and TRBJ1-6, with TRBD1 matching 9 bases. V trimming: 3 bases; J trimming: 8 bases; junction bases outside the gene matches: 12. Germline V gene lookup returns CDR1 SGHRS and CDR2 YFSETQ. CDR3 size: 17 residues. For the CDR3, the DNA is TGCGCCAGCAGCTCTACAGGGGGCGGCCGCCTTGATTCACCCCTCCACTTT. Translated, it gives CASSSTGGGRLDSPLHF.

The gene calls are TRBV20-1 and TRBJ2-5; D not resolved. This CDR3 is built from 11 residues. In germline, CDR1 is DFQATT, CDR2 SNEGSKA (reference sequence). The germline V and J ends were trimmed by 3 bases and 4 bases, with 6 bases remaining between them. The CDR3 loop reads CSASLAETQYF. CDR3 in DNA: TGCAGTGCTAGTTTAGCAGAGACCCAGTACTTC.